This T cell receptor (beta chain) is from a study of identical twins. The study's findings and limits: Twin-shared out-of-frame alpha sequences were enriched for low generation probability.

Trimming took off 0 bases at V and 4 bases at J, with 7 bases between the two ends. Germline V CDR1 and CDR2: MNHEY, SVGAGI. The CDR3 has 14 residues. TCRdb reanalysed the 5' RACE reads using MiXCR and keeps one entry per CDR3 protein. Of about 810,000 distinct CDR3 sequences in the sample, 9% to 15% were seen once. This clonotype was counted a few times. Its antigen remains unknown. This sample also belongs to another study, concerning yellow fever vaccine responses in identical twins.

The receptor comes from a woman between 18 and 30 years old in good health. Sequencing was done on a sample of PBMCs. The J gene is TRBJ1-5, the V gene TRBV6-5; D remains ambiguous. CDR3 DNA sequence: TGTGCCAGCAGTTACTCGGTTTATAATCAGCCCCAGCATTTT. This gives the protein CASSYSVYNQPQHF.